What follows are 16 T cell receptor beta chains derived from one specimen sequenced in a study of blood T cell repertoires in COVID-19. Clones were sequenced by immunoSEQ multiplex PCR, and TCRdb holds only the in-frame ones, with some missing. The data hold roughly 46,000 clones, with 80% to 90% observed a single time. Material: peripheral blood. The source of these receptors is a human donor in a cohort sampled during active COVID-19. The donor label of this sample is uncertain.

V usage is TRBV6-5 and J usage is TRBJ2-3, with 8 nucleotides matching TRBD2. V trimming: 0 bases; J trimming: 1 base; junction bases outside the gene matches: 3. CDR1 is MNHEY and CDR2 is SVGAGI in the germline V gene. The CDR3 totals 16 residues. CDR3 in DNA: TGTGCCAGCAGTTACTCGGGGCGGGGGGGCACAGATACGCAGTATTTT. Protein: CASSYSGRGGTDTQYF.

DNA for the CDR3: TGTGCCAGCAGCTTGGGACAGAAACATTCACCCCTCCACTTT. It encodes CASSLGQKHSPLHF. V is TRBV7-3 and J is TRBJ1-6; TRBD1 aligns across 7 bases. The germline gives CDR1 SGHTA, CDR2 FQGTGA. The V and J ends lost 3 bases and 8 bases, in that order; junction bases with no gene match: 4. This CDR3 spans 14 amino acids. Full variable domain (rest looked up from reference TRBV7-3 and TRBJ1-6): GAGVSQTPSNKVTEKGKYVELRCDPISGHTALYWYRQSLGQGPEFLIYFQGTGAADDSGLPNDRFFAVRPEGSVSTLKIQRTERGDSAVYLCASSLGQKHSPLHFGNGTRLTVT.

The rearrangement links TRBV21-1 to TRBJ2-7; the table's D call, TRBD2, has no DNA check behind it. TRBV21-1 is an annotated pseudogene. The CDR3 covers 18 residues. The CDR3 nucleotides are TGTGCCAGCAGCCTCCAAGGACTGTCCAACTCTCCCTCCTACGAGCAGTACTTC. This encodes CASSLQGLSNSPSYEQYF.

V and J are TRBV6-5 and TRBJ2-7, with 8 bases lining up with TRBD2. V trimming: 4 bases; J trimming: 11 bases; junction bases outside the gene matches: 13. CDR3 size: 14 residues. Germline V gives CDR1 MNHEY, CDR2 SVGAGI. The CDR3 region has the DNA TGTGCCAGCAGTTCCGCAGGCACTAGCGGCGTAGAGTACTTC. This encodes CASSSAGTSGVEYF.

The chain has TRBV2 and TRBJ2-7, with 7 bases matching TRBD1. The germline V gene encodes CDR1 SNHLY and CDR2 FYNNEI. This CDR3 is 14 amino acids long. After removal of 6 bases from V and 3 bases from J, the junction contained 8 bases not matched to a gene. The CDR3 DNA follows: TGTGCCAGCAGGACAGGGCGACAGCTCTACGAGCAGTACTTC. Translation: CASRTGRQLYEQYF.

The gene calls are TRBV3-1 (or the pseudogene TRBV3-2) and TRBJ2-7; 9 bases match TRBD2. CDR3 size: 15 residues. Trimming cost V 1 base and J 3 bases; bases outside gene matches: 4. Germline CDR1 and CDR2: LGHDT and YNNKEL (reference sequence). CDR3 in DNA: TGTGCCAGCAGCCAAGCGGGCGGGGGGGTCTACGAGCAGTACTTC. This gives the protein CASSQAGGGVYEQYF.

This clone was seen only once. The rearrangement joins TRBV6-1 to TRBJ2-7; tentative D call: TRBD1 (5 bases). The CDR3 is made up of 13 amino acids. V lost 1 base and J lost 4, with 8 bases in between. Per the germline V gene, CDR1 is MNHNS and CDR2 is SASEGT. CDR3 region: CASSEGGRYEQYF. In nucleotides, the CDR3 is TGTGCCAGCAGTGAAGGGGGCAGGTACGAGCAGTACTTC.

The rearrangement links TRBV7-2 to TRBJ2-1, with a tentative D call TRBD1 (5 bases). The CDR3 is 15 residues long. Trimming cost V 5 bases and J 3 bases, with 14 bases left between them. Germline V CDR1 and CDR2: SGHTA, FQGNSA. Here the CDR3 DNA reads TGTGCCAGCAGCGCCGGCAGGGAAATCTACAATGAGCAGTTCTTC. Translation gives CASSAGREIYNEQFF. Combining the CDR3 with reference TRBV7-2 and TRBJ2-1 gives the whole variable domain GAGVSQSPSNKVTEKGKDVELRCDPISGHTALYWYRQSLGQGLEFLIYFQGNSAPDKSGLPSDRFSAERTGGSVSTLTIQRTQQEDSAVYLCASSAGREIYNEQFFGPGTRLTVL.

This chain joins TRBV15 and TRBJ2-3; 10 bases fit TRBD2. Per germline, CDR1 LNHNV and CDR2 YYDKDF (reference sequence). Germline trimming cut 1 base from V and 4 bases from J; bases unmatched to any gene: 5. This CDR3 comprises 16 residues. CDR3 sequence: CATSRAFSGGSDTQYF. The DNA of the CDR3 is TGTGCCACCAGCAGAGCTTTTAGCGGGGGGTCAGATACGCAGTATTTT. Together with reference TRBV15 and TRBJ2-3, the CDR3 gives the full variable domain: DAMVIQNPRYQVTQFGKPVTLSCSQTLNHNVMYWYQQKSSQAPKLLFHYYDKDFNNEADTPDNFQSRRPNTSFCFLDIRSPGLGDTAMYLCATSRAFSGGSDTQYFGPGTRLTVL.

This chain connects TRBV6-5 to TRBJ2-7; 8 bases are a match to TRBD1. V shed 6 bases, J shed 5 bases, and the junction held 9 bases outside the gene matches. There are 14 residues in the CDR3. Germline V lookup: CDR1 MNHEY, CDR2 SVGAGI. Here the CDR3 DNA reads TGTGCCAGCAGCGCGAGGACAGGGTCCCACGAGCAGTACTTC. Protein sequence: CASSARTGSHEQYF.

The chain uses TRBV9 and TRBJ1-3; D is uncertain. V lost 4 bases, J lost 0 bases, and 8 bases lay in between. This CDR3 comprises 14 residues. Germline-derived CDR1 and CDR2 are SGDLS and YYNGEE. The CDR3 bases are TGTGCCAGCAGCCAGAATCCCTCTGGAAACACCATATATTTT. Protein product: CASSQNPSGNTIYF. Together with reference TRBV9 and TRBJ1-3, the CDR3 gives the full variable domain: DSGVTQTPKHLITATGQRVTLRCSPRSGDLSVYWYQQSLDQGLQFLIQYYNGEERAKGNILERFSAQQFPDLHSELNLSSLELGDSALYFCASSQNPSGNTIYFGEGSWLTVV.

This chain uses TRBV9 with TRBJ2-2, with 9 bases fitting TRBD2. V was clipped by 0 bases and J by 3 bases; unmatched bases: 6. The CDR3 extends over 17 amino acids. Germline CDR1 SGDLS, CDR2 YYNGEE. The chain's CDR3 is CASSVGGGGADTGELFF. DNA of the CDR3: TGTGCCAGCAGCGTAGGAGGCGGGGGGGCGGACACCGGGGAGCTGTTTTTT.

The V and J genes are TRBV6-5 and TRBJ2-7; weak D call: TRBD1 (6 bases). V lost 6 bases and J 2 bases, leaving 17 bases between the germline ends. CDR1 and CDR2 from the germline V gene are MNHEY and SVGAGI. CDR3 length: 15 amino acids. Here the CDR3 DNA reads TGTGCCAGCAGCTCCGCTGGGGACACGCCCTACGAGCAGTACTTC. Its translation: CASSSAGDTPYEQYF.

The V call is TRBV19, the J call TRBJ1-1; D is unresolved. Germline-derived CDR1 and CDR2 are LNHDA and SQIVND (reference sequence). The CDR3 sequence is 14 residues long. Between the trimmed V and J ends, which lost 3 bases and 4 bases, there was a span of 12 bases. The DNA of the CDR3 is TGTGCCAGTAGTATGGTCCGATCCGGCACTGAAGCTTTCTTT. As protein: CASSMVRSGTEAFF.

The rearrangement joins TRBV7-6 to TRBJ2-1, with D perhaps TRBD1 (5 bases). Germline CDR1 and CDR2: SGHVS and FNYEAQ. CDR3 size: 17 residues. The ends were cut back, 2 bases at V and 1 base at J, with 15 bases in the middle. The CDR3, as DNA: TGTGCCAGCAGCTTATATCGCAGGGAAGTGTCCTACAATGAGCAGTTCTTC. This translates into CASSLYRREVSYNEQFF.

The genes are TRBV3-1 (or the pseudogene TRBV3-2) and TRBJ2-2; maybe TRBD2 (7 bases). V gave up 9 bases and J gave up 1 base, with 27 bases separating them. Germline values: CDR1 LGHDT, CDR2 YNNKEL (reference sequence). The CDR3 has 19 amino acids. Here the CDR3 reads CARPQRVRGPFLNTGELFF. In DNA, the CDR3 is TGTGCCAGGCCCCAGAGAGTGCGGGGGCCGTTCTTGAACACCGGGGAGCTGTTTTTT.